The 22 T cell receptor beta chains reported below all come from one sample, sequenced in a study of cytomegalovirus exposure and HLA in healthy donors. PCR was performed using 60 Vbeta and 13 Jbeta primers. Sequencing was performed with immunoSEQ multiplex PCR; in TCRdb, only in-frame clones are kept and a portion is missing. Seen in this sample are more than 200,000 clones; the ten most common clones hold about 1%. The sequencing input was PBMCs. The source of these receptors is a woman aged 25 to 39 in good health and CMV-seropositive.

The chain employs TRBV19 and TRBJ1-1; no firm D call. The CDR3 runs to 15 residues. Deletions cut 3 bases from V and 1 base from J, with 12 bases between. Per the germline V gene, CDR1 is LNHDA and CDR2 is SQIVND (reference sequence). The CDR3: CASSILAGQNTEAFF. The DNA of the CDR3 is TGTGCCAGTAGTATTTTGGCAGGTCAGAACACTGAAGCTTTCTTT.

V is TRBV19 and J is TRBJ1-3; weak D call: TRBD1 (5 bases). CDR1 and CDR2 (germline): LNHDA, SQIVND (reference sequence). V dropped 5 bases and J dropped 0 bases, with 14 bases sitting between them. CDR3 length: 16 residues. The CDR3 spells CASSRAGTGSGNTIYF. CDR3 in DNA: TGTGCCAGTAGTCGAGCGGGGACGGGCTCTGGAAACACCATATATTTT.

V and J are TRBV5-1 and TRBJ2-5, with TRBD1 matching 9 bases. The DNA end is more similar to TRBJ2-7, so the J call may be wrong. The CDR3 loop spans 18 amino acids. The germline CDR1 and CDR2 sequences are SGHRS and YFSETQ. CDR3 sequence: CASSQNAQGATSSYEQYF. The CDR3 nucleotides are TGCGCCAGCAGCCAGAACGCACAGGGGGCGACTAGCTCCTACGAGCAGTACTTC.

The chain combines TRBV28 with TRBJ1-4; no firm D call. Trimming cost V 1 base and J 0 bases, with 3 bases left between them. CDR3 length equals 14 residues. Germline V gene lookup returns CDR1 MDHEN and CDR2 SYDVKM. The CDR3 DNA follows: TGTGCCAGCAGTTTATTAGCAACTAATGAAAAACTGTTTTTT. Translating gives CASSLLATNEKLFF.

The V and J genes are TRBV27 and TRBJ2-5; TRBD2 matches 8 bases. Germline V gives CDR1 MNHEY, CDR2 SMNVEV (reference sequence). This CDR3 is 18 amino acids long. V lost 6 bases to trimming and J lost 1 base; unmatched junction nucleotides: 16. The CDR3 DNA sequence: TGTGCCAGCAGACTTTTTTCTGCCGGGACTAGTGGCCAAGAGACCCAGTACTTC. Its protein is CASRLFSAGTSGQETQYF.

This chain uses TRBV5-1 with TRBJ2-5, with 7 positions matching TRBD2. The CDR3 has 16 residues. CDR1 is SGHRS, CDR2 YFSETQ, per germline. V was pared by 0 bases and J by 9 bases, with 14 bases of the junction left unmatched. The CDR3 DNA reads as TGCGCCAGCAGCTTGGTTGGCGGGGGAGCCCCCACTGCCCAGTACTTC. Its translation: CASSLVGGGAPTAQYF.

The chain has TRBV28 and TRBJ2-1; 13 bases are a match to TRBD2. The V gene's germline CDR1 is MDHEN and CDR2 SYDVKM. The CDR3 totals 16 residues. The trim removed 4 bases at V and 5 bases at J, leaving 5 bases unmatched. The chain's CDR3 is CASSSRTSGSNNEQFF. Here the CDR3 DNA reads TGTGCCAGCAGTTCCCGGACTAGCGGGAGCAACAATGAGCAGTTCTTC. Filled out from reference TRBV28 and TRBJ2-1, the complete variable domain reads DVKVTQSSRYLVKRTGEKVFLECVQDMDHENMFWYRQDPGLGLRLIYFSYDVKMKEKGDIPEGYSVSREKKERFSLILESASTNQTSMYLCASSSRTSGSNNEQFFGPGTRLTVL.

CDR3 bases: TGTGCCAGCAGTTCAGGGTCCGAGCCCCAGCATTTT. Its protein is CASSSGSEPQHF. V and J are TRBV28 and TRBJ1-5, with D tentatively TRBD1 (5 bases). V was cut by 4 bases and J by 8 bases, with 9 bases left in between. The CDR3 is 12 residues long. CDR1 MDHEN and CDR2 SYDVKM come from the germline V gene. The whole variable domain, filled in from reference TRBV28 and TRBJ1-5, reads DVKVTQSSRYLVKRTGEKVFLECVQDMDHENMFWYRQDPGLGLRLIYFSYDVKMKEKGDIPEGYSVSREKKERFSLILESASTNQTSMYLCASSSGSEPQHFGDGTRLSIL.

DNA for the CDR3: TGTGCCATCAGCCATAGCGGTAACACCGGGGAGCTGTTTTTT. It yields the protein CAISHSGNTGELFF. The gene calls are TRBV10-3 and TRBJ2-2; D is possibly TRBD2 (6 bases). The CDR3 totals 14 residues. Looked up from germline, CDR1 is ENHRY and CDR2 is SYGVKD. The germline V and J ends were trimmed by 6 bases and 2 bases, with 10 bases remaining between them.

This chain joins TRBV27 and TRBJ1-2, with a possible D match to TRBD1 (5 bases). V lost 6 bases, J lost 6 bases, and 14 bases lay in between. CDR1 is MNHEY and CDR2 is SMNVEV in the germline V gene (reference sequence). The CDR3 has 13 amino acids. The CDR3 DNA follows: TGTGCCAGCAGCTTCCCTCGGGGGAATGGCTACACCTTC. This gives the protein CASSFPRGNGYTF.

The chain couples TRBV29-1 to TRBJ2-1, with 9 bases matching TRBD2. With 7 bases clipped from V and 6 bases from J, the junction kept 22 bases outside the gene matches. The CDR3 is made up of 18 amino acids. Germline V CDR1 and CDR2: SQVTM, ANQGSEA. The CDR3 reads CSGRKREVFGYGVNEQFF. The DNA of the CDR3 is TGCAGCGGACGAAAGCGGGAGGTTTTCGGGTACGGCGTCAATGAGCAGTTCTTC.

The chain recombines TRBV13 with TRBJ1-2, with D unresolved. Germline V gene data show CDR1 as PRHDT and CDR2 as FYEKMQ (reference sequence). Trimming took 0 bases from V and 5 from J, leaving 7 bases between them. The CDR3 runs 13 residues. The CDR3 region is CASSLGREYGYTF. The CDR3 DNA reads as TGTGCCAGCAGCTTAGGACGGGAATATGGCTACACCTTC. Using reference TRBV13 and TRBJ1-2 for the parts outside the CDR3, the full variable domain is AAGVIQSPRHLIKEKRETATLKCYPIPRHDTVYWYQQGPGQDPQFLISFYEKMQSDKGSIPDRFSAQQFSDYHSELNMSSLELGDSALYFCASSLGREYGYTFGSGTRLTVV.

The chain couples TRBV9 to TRBJ2-6; perhaps TRBD2 as D (5 bases). V gave up 2 bases and J gave up 3 bases, with 9 bases separating them. The CDR3 runs to 15 residues. Germline lookup yields CDR1 SGDLS and CDR2 YYNGEE. DNA of the CDR3: TGTGCCAGCAGCGTCGACGGGGTTGGGGCCAACGTCCTGACTTTC. Protein product: CASSVDGVGANVLTF.

The CDR3 protein is CASTKLQGDQPQHF. The CDR3 DNA sequence: TGTGCCAGCACAAAACTCCAGGGGGATCAGCCCCAGCATTTT. The chain is built from TRBV2 and TRBJ1-5; 7 bases are shared with TRBD1. Germline CDR1 SNHLY, CDR2 FYNNEI. V was pared by 7 bases and J by 5 bases, with 8 bases of the junction left unmatched. The CDR3 has 14 residues.

The chain combines TRBV7-9 with TRBJ1-5, with D hard to call. CDR1 and CDR2 from the germline V gene are SEHNR and FQNEAQ (reference sequence). The CDR3 spans 15 residues. The germline V and J ends were trimmed by 2 bases and 0 bases, with 8 bases remaining between them. The CDR3 DNA reads as TGTGCCAGCAGCTTATCGGGAAATAGCAATCAGCCCCAGCATTTT. Protein: CASSLSGNSNQPQHF.

The gene calls are TRBV21-1 and TRBJ2-7; TRBD2, the D gene given by the table, was not confirmed from the DNA. TRBV21-1 is a documented pseudogene. This CDR3 contains 12 residues. CDR3 region: CASSKAPSVQYF. The CDR3 bases are TGTGCCAGCAGCAAAGCACCGAGCGTGCAGTACTTC.

The gene calls are TRBV6-5 and TRBJ2-3, with D tentatively TRBD1 (6 bases). This CDR3 is 14 amino acids long. V lost 5 bases to trimming and J lost 0 bases, with 9 bases between them. Germline CDR1 MNHEY, CDR2 SVGAGI. The CDR3 DNA follows: TGTGCCAGCAGTGACAGGACTAGCACAGATACGCAGTATTTT. This sequence encodes CASSDRTSTDTQYF.

This chain connects TRBV9 to TRBJ1-4, with D possibly TRBD1 on 5 matching bases. Germline CDR1 is SGDLS and CDR2 is YYNGEE. V lost 5 bases, J lost 6 bases, and 17 bases lay in between. The CDR3 contains 15 residues. The CDR3 protein is CASSLRTGVYEKLFF. The CDR3 coding sequence is TGTGCCAGCAGTCTAAGAACAGGAGTTTATGAAAAACTGTTTTTT.

V usage is TRBV30 and J usage is TRBJ1-2; 8 bases agree with TRBD1. The V gene end was trimmed by 3 bases and the J gene end by 3 bases; junction bases not matched to a gene: 24. The CDR3 runs to 20 residues. In germline, CDR1 is GTSNPN, CDR2 SVGIG (reference sequence). In DNA, the CDR3 is TGTGCCTGGAGCGCTCGACAGGGGTTCTCCGGCCCCCTCAGCGACTATGGCTACACCTTC. Protein sequence: CAWSARQGFSGPLSDYGYTF.

The chain is built from TRBV19 and TRBJ2-6, with unresolved D. This CDR3 is built from 14 residues. The V gene lost 2 bases and the J gene lost 0 bases, with 2 bases spanning the gap. The V gene's germline CDR1 is LNHDA and CDR2 SQIVND (reference sequence). CDR3 region: CASSIYSGANVLTF. In DNA form, the CDR3 reads TGTGCCAGTAGTATATACTCTGGGGCCAACGTCCTGACTTTC.

The V and J genes are TRBV4-1 and TRBJ2-7, with D possibly TRBD1 on 6 matching bases. The CDR3 sequence is 16 residues long. The V end was cut by 0 bases, the J end by 0 bases, with 12 bases between. Germline loops: CDR1 MGHRA, CDR2 YSYEKL. CDR3 sequence reads: CASSQDSRGSSYEQYF. The CDR3 region has the DNA TGCGCCAGCAGCCAAGATAGTAGGGGGAGCTCCTACGAGCAGTACTTC.

This chain joins TRBV5-1 and TRBJ2-3, with D tentatively TRBD2 (5 bases). Germline CDR1 and CDR2: SGHRS and YFSETQ. There are 14 residues in the CDR3. Trimming shortened V by 4 bases and J by 2 bases, and 11 bases separated the two germline ends. CDR3 DNA: TGCGCCAGCAGCCCAGCGGTGTCCACAGATACGCAGTATTTT. Its protein is CASSPAVSTDTQYF. The whole variable domain, remainder taken from reference TRBV5-1 and TRBJ2-3, is KAGVTQTPRYLIKTRGQQVTLSCSPISGHRSVSWYQQTPGQGLQFLFEYFSETQRNKGNFPGRFSGRQFSNSRSEMNVSTLELGDSALYLCASSPAVSTDTQYFGPGTRLTVL.